The TCR beta chain described here comes from a study of T cells after yellow fever vaccination. Findings and limits, study-wide: Highly abundant clonotypes carried over from the bulk population could end up in FACS-sorted repertoires as contaminants. Re-detected after boosting: most primary clones, 96% of CD4 and about 89% of CD8.

The study made its TCR cDNA through 5'RACE template switching. That step introduced a universal primer site along with UMIs. TCRdb ran MiXCR on the 5' RACE reads and lists one entry per CDR3 protein. The table shows under 500,000 distinct CDR3 sequences, with roughly a sixth occurring only once. Regarding this clonotype: Its target is not known.

V gave up 3 bases and J gave up 4 bases; unmatched junction bases: 7. Germline V gives CDR1 SGHRS, CDR2 YFSETQ. The CDR3 runs 15 residues. Sample: PBMCs, taken before the yellow fever booster vaccination. The sequence derives from a man aged 18 to 35 who received the YFV17D yellow fever vaccine. The chain is built from TRBV5-1 and TRBJ2-7, with 10 bases identical to TRBD1. The CDR3 region has the DNA TGCGCCAGCAGCTCGGGAATGGACAGGGGGTACGAGCAGTACTTC. It is translated as CASSSGMDRGYEQYF.